This TCR beta chain was sequenced in a study of blood T cell repertoires in COVID-19. Study in general: The origin of the acute and convalescent COVID-19 samples was the United States, Italy and Spain. In each case, the material was cDNA or gDNA derived from T cells, B-cell-depleted T cells, or PBMCs.

Trimming left V 1 base short and J 6 bases short, with 4 bases between. CDR1 PRHDT and CDR2 FYEKMQ come from the germline V gene (reference sequence). The CDR3 loop spans 12 amino acids. Under the authors' procedure: Cell counts per sample came from amplifying reference gene primers. Using immunoSEQ multiplex PCR, the repertoire was profiled, and TCRdb retains in-frame clones only, with some absent. V, J and clone size are those of that table, while D and trimming were read from the DNA. Among approximately 83,000 clones listed, approximately 86% were seen once. V gene TRBV13 combines with J gene TRBJ2-1; no clear D. Sequencing was done on a sample of peripheral blood. This TCR came from a man in his fifties or sixties with acute or convalescent COVID-19. CDR3 sequence reads: CASSLALNEQFF. CDR3 nucleotide sequence: TGTGCCAGCAGCTTAGCCCTCAATGAGCAGTTCTTC.